The T cell receptor beta chain described here comes from a study of T cell changes during pregnancy in multiple sclerosis. V trimming: 5 bases; J trimming: 6 bases; junction bases outside the gene matches: 5. Germline V gene data show CDR1 as LGHNT and CDR2 as FRNRAP. The CDR3 runs to 14 residues. Data came from immunoSEQ multiplex PCR; TCRdb stores just in-frame clones and leaves some out. The sample holds about 36,000 clones; roughly 94% are singletons and the top ten take roughly 0.44%. V gene TRBV12-5 combines with J gene TRBJ2-3, with 10 bases that match TRBD2. The clonotype was recovered from a female donor with multiple sclerosis, enrolled in a pregnancy study. The sample here was CD4+ T cells from peripheral blood mononuclear cells, taken after pregnancy. CDR3 region: CASGPRAGGDTQYF. CDR3 coding DNA: TGTGCTAGTGGTCCCCGAGCGGGGGGGGATACGCAGTATTTT.